This T cell receptor beta chain comes out of a study of T cell responses to AZD1222 COVID-19 vaccine. A word on this clone: The antigen remains undetermined.

Study conclusions and caveats: Spike as a whole was targeted by vaccine-associated CD4 TCRs, dominant at 160-218 and 743-854.

The repertoire was sequenced with immunoSEQ multiplex PCR; TCRdb's copy has only in-frame clones and lacks some. This table holds some 94,000 clones, roughly nine tenths found once. Germline loops: CDR1 SQVTM, CDR2 ANQGSEA. V was trimmed by 5 bases and J by 2 bases, leaving 11 bases between them. This CDR3 is built from 13 residues. This receptor was identified in an adult in good health. The starting material was peripheral blood, obtained on day 0 of AZD1222 vaccination. J is TRBJ2-3 and V is TRBV29-1, with D possibly being TRBD1 (6 bases). Here the CDR3 reads CSVSTGNTDTQYF. The CDR3 coding sequence is TGCAGCGTTTCAACAGGGAACACAGATACGCAGTATTTT.